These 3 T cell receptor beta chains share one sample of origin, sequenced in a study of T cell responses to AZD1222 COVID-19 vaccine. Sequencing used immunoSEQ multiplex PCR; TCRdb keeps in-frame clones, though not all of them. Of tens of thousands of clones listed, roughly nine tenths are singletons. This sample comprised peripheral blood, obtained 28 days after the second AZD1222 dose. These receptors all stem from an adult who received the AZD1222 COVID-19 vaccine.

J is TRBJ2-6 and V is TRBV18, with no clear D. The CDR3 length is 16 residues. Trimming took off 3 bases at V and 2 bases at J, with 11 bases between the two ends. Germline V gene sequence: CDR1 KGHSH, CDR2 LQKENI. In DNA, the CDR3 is TGTGCCAGCTCACCTTTAGGGTCGGCTGGGGCCAACGTCCTGACTTTC. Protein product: CASSPLGSAGANVLTF.

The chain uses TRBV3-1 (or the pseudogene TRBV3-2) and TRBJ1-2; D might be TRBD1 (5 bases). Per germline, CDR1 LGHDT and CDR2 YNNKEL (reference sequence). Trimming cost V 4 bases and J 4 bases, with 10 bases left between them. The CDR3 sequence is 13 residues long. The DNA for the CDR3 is TGTGCCAGCAGCCCCTACGGGGGCTATGGCTACACCTTC. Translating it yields CASSPYGGYGYTF.

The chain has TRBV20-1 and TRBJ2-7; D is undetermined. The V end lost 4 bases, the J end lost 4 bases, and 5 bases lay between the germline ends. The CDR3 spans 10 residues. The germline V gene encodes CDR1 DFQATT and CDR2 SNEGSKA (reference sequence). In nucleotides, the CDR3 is TGCAGTGCTACTTATTACGAGCAGTACTTC. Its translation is CSATYYEQYF.